Listed here is a single T cell receptor (beta chain). This record comes from a study of T cell changes during pregnancy in multiple sclerosis. This CDR3 region has 12 residues. V was shortened by 2 bases and J by 5 bases, with 4 bases between the two germline ends. Germline V gives CDR1 LNHDA, CDR2 SQIVND (reference sequence). The protocol was immunoSEQ multiplex PCR, while the TCRdb copy is restricted to in-frame clones and leaves out a portion. The sample holds tens of thousands of clones, approximately 95% seen once. The source was CD8+ T cells from peripheral blood mononuclear cells, collected in the second trimester of pregnancy. This receptor was obtained from a female donor with multiple sclerosis, enrolled in a pregnancy study. This chain links TRBV19 with TRBJ2-1; D is uncertain. The DNA for the CDR3 is TGTGCCAGTAGTATATCTCACAATGAGCAGTTCTTC. Translated: CASSISHNEQFF. Supplemented by reference TRBV19 and TRBJ2-1, the full variable domain reads DGGITQSPKYLFRKEGQNVTLSCEQNLNHDAMYWYRQDPGQGLRLIYYSQIVNDFQKGDIAEGYSVSREKKESFPLTVTSAQKNPTAFYLCASSISHNEQFFGPGTRLTVL.